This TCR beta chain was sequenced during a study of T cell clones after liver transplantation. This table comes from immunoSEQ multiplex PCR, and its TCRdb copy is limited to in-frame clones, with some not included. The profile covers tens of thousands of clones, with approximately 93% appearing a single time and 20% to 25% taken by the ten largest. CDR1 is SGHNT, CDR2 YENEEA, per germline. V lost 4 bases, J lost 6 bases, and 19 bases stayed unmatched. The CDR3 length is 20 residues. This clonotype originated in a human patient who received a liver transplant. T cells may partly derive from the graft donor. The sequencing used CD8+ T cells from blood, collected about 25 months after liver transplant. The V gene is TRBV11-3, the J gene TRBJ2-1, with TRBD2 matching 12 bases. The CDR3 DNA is TGTGCCAGCAGCTCCCTACTAGGGGACCTAGCGGGAGGGCCATTCAATGAGCAGTTCTTC. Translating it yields CASSSLLGDLAGGPFNEQFF. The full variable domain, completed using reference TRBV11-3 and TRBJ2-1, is EAGVVQSPRYKIIEKKQPVAFWCNPISGHNTLYWYLQNLGQGPELLIRYENEEAVDDSQLPKDRFSAERLKGVDSTLKIQPAELGDSAVYLCASSSLLGDLAGGPFNEQFFGPGTRLTVL.